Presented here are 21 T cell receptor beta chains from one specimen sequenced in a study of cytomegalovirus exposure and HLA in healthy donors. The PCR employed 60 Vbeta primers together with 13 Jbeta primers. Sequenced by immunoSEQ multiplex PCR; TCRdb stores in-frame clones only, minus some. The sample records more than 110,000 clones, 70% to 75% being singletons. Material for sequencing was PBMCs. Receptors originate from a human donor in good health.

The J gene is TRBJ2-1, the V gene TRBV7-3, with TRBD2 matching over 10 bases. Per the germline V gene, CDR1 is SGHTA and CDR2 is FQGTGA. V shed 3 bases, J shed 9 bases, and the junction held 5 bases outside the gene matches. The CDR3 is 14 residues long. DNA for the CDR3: TGTGCCAGCAGCTTCGGTAGCGGGAGGATTGAGCAGTTCTTC. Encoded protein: CASSFGSGRIEQFF.

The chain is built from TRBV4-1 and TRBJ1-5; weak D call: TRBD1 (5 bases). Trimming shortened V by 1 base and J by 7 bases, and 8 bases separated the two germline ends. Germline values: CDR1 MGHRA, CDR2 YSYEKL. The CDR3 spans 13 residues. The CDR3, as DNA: TGCGCCAGCAGCCAAGTATCAGGGCAGCCCCAGCATTTT. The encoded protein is CASSQVSGQPQHF.

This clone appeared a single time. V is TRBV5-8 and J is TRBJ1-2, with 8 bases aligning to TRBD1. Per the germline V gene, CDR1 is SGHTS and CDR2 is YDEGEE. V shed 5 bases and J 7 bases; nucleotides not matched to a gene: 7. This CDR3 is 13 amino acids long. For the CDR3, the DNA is TGTGCCAGCAGTCTGGACAGGGTGGGTGGCTACACCTTC. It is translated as CASSLDRVGGYTF.

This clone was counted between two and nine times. The CDR3 DNA follows: TGTGCCAGCTCACCGCGGCAGAACACTGAAGCTTTCTTT. Amino acid sequence: CASSPRQNTEAFF. The chain carries TRBV18 and TRBJ1-1; D unclear. CDR1 KGHSH and CDR2 LQKENI come from the germline V gene. Trimming shortened V by 3 bases and J by 1 base, and 6 bases separated the two germline ends. The CDR3 is 13 amino acids.

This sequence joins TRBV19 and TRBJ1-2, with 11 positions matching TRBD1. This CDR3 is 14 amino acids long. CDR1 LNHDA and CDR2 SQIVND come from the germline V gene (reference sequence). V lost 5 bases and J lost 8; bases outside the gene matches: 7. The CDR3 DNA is TGTGCCAGTAGTCTCACTGGGACAGGGGGAGGCTACACCTTC. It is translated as CASSLTGTGGGYTF.

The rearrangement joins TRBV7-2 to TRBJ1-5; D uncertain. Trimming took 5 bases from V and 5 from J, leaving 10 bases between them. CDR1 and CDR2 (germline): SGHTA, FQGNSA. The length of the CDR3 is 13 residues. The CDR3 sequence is CASSGQVDQPQHF. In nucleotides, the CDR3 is TGTGCCAGCAGCGGGCAGGTGGATCAGCCCCAGCATTTT.

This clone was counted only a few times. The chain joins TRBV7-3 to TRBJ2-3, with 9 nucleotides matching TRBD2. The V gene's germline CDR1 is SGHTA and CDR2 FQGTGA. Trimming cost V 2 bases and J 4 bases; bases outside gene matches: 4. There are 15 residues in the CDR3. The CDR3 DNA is TGTGCCAGCAGCTTATTCGCGGGAGGGGCAGATACGCAGTATTTT. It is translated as CASSLFAGGADTQYF.

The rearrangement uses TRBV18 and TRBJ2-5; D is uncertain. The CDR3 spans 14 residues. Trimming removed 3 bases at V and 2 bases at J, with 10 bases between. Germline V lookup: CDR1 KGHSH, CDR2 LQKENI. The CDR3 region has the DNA TGTGCCAGCTCACCTAGAGGCCCTCAAGAGACCCAGTACTTC. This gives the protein CASSPRGPQETQYF.

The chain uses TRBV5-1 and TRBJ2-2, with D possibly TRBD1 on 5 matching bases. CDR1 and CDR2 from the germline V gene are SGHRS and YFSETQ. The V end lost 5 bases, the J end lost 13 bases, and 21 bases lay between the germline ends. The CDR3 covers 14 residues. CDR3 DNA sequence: TGCGCCAGCAGAAGGACCACACAGGTGGGTGGGCTGTTTTTT. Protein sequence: CASRRTTQVGGLFF. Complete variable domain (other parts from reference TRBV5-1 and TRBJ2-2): KAGVTQTPRYLIKTRGQQVTLSCSPISGHRSVSWYQQTPGQGLQFLFEYFSETQRNKGNFPGRFSGRQFSNSRSEMNVSTLELGDSALYLCASRRTTQVGGLFFGEGSRLTVL.

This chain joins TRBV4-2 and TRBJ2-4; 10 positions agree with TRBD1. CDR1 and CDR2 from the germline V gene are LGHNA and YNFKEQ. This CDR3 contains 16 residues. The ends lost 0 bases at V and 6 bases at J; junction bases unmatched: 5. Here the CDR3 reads CASSQEAGQGRNIQYF. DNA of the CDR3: TGTGCCAGCAGCCAAGAGGCGGGACAGGGGAGAAACATTCAGTACTTC.

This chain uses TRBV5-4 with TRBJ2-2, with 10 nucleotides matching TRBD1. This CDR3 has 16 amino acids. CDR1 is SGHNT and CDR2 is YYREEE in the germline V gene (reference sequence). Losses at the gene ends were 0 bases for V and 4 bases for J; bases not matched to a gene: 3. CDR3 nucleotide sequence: TGTGCCAGCAGCTTGGGACAGGGGGCGGTCACCGGGGAGCTGTTTTTT. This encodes CASSLGQGAVTGELFF.

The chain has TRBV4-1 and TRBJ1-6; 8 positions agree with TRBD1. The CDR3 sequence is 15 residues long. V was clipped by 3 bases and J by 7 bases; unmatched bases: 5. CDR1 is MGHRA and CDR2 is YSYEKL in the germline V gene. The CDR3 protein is CASSHTTGDNSPLHF. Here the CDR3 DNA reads TGCGCCAGCAGCCACACGACAGGGGACAATTCACCCCTCCACTTT.

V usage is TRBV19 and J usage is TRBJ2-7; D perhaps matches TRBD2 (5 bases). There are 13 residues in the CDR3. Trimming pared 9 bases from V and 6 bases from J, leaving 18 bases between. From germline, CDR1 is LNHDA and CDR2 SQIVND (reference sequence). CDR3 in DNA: TGTGCCAGCCCTCAGGTCGGGGATTTCGAGCAGTACTTC. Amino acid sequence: CASPQVGDFEQYF. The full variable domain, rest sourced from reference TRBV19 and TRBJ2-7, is DGGITQSPKYLFRKEGQNVTLSCEQNLNHDAMYWYRQDPGQGLRLIYYSQIVNDFQKGDIAEGYSVSREKKESFPLTVTSAQKNPTAFYLCASPQVGDFEQYFGPGTRLTVT.

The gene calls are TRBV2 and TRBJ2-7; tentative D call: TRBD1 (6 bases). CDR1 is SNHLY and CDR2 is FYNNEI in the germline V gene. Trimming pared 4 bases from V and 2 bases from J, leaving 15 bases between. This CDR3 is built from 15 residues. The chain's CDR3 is CASSVFSGHTYEQYF. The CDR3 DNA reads TGTGCCAGCAGTGTTTTTTCGGGACACACCTACGAGCAGTACTTC.

The CDR3 DNA reads TGTGCCAGCAGCTGGGCCCTAGATACGCAGTATTTT. It translates to CASSWALDTQYF. The chain is built from TRBV5-4 and TRBJ2-3; no firm D call. Germline lookup yields CDR1 SGHNT and CDR2 YYREEE (reference sequence). This CDR3 has 12 residues. Deletions cut 3 bases from V and 5 bases from J, with 7 bases between.

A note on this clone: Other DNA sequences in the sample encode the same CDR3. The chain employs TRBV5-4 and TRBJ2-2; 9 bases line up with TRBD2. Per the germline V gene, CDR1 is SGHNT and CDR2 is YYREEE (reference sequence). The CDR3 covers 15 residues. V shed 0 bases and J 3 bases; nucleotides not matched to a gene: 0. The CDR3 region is CASSLGLADTGELFF. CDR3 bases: TGTGCCAGCAGCTTGGGACTAGCGGACACCGGGGAGCTGTTTTTT.

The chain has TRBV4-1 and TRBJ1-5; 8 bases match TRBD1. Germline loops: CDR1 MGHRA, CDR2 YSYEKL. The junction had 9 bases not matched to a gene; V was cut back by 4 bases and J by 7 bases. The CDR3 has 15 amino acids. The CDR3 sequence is CASSRRGQGDQPQHF. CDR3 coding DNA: TGCGCCAGCAGCCGCAGAGGACAGGGTGACCAGCCCCAGCATTTT.

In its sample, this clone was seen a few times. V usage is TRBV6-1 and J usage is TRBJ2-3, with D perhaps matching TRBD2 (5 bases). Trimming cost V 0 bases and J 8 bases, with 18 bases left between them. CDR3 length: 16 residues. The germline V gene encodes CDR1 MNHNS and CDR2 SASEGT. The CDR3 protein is CASSEARQIGETTQYF. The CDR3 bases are TGTGCCAGCAGTGAAGCGCGCCAGATTGGGGAGACTACGCAGTATTTT.

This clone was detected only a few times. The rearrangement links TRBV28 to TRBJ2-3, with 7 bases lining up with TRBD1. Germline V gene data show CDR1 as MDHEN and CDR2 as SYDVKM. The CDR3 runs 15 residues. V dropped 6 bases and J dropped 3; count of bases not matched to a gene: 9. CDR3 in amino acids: CASRQDRVRTDTQYF. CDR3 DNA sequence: TGTGCCAGCAGACAAGACAGGGTTAGGACAGATACGCAGTATTTT. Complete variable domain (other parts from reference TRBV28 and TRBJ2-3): DVKVTQSSRYLVKRTGEKVFLECVQDMDHENMFWYRQDPGLGLRLIYFSYDVKMKEKGDIPEGYSVSREKKERFSLILESASTNQTSMYLCASRQDRVRTDTQYFGPGTRLTVL.

The CDR3 DNA follows: TGTGCCAGCACCCGGGGGGTAGCGGGACGAAGGTTGGATACGCAGTATTTT. As protein: CASTRGVAGRRLDTQYF. The J gene is TRBJ2-3, the V gene TRBV7-9, with 8 bases aligning to TRBD2. The J segment lost 6 bases and the V segment lost 7 bases, leaving 18 bases of the junction unmatched. In germline, CDR1 is SEHNR, CDR2 FQNEAQ (reference sequence). There are 17 residues in the CDR3.

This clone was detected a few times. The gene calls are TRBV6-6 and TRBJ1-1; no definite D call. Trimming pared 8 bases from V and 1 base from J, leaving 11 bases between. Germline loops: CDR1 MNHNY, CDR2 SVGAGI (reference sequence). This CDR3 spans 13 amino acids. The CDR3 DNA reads TGTGCCAGCTCGTCGAACGGGAACACTGAAGCTTTCTTT. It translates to CASSSNGNTEAFF.